This T cell receptor beta chain was observed in a study of control samples from healthy donors and cancer patients. Sequencing used immunoSEQ multiplex PCR; TCRdb keeps in-frame clones, though not all of them. The sample records 150,000 to 200,000 clones, 90% being singletons. This CDR3 contains 16 residues. V was shortened by 4 bases and J by 1 base, with 16 bases between the two germline ends. Germline V gene lookup returns CDR1 PRHDT and CDR2 FYEKMQ (reference sequence). The rearrangement uses TRBV13 and TRBJ1-2, with a tentative D call TRBD1 (5 bases). The sequence was obtained from a woman aged 50 to 65 in good health. Sequenced: blood. CDR3 DNA sequence: TGTGCCAGCAGCTACCCTCGGGGGGGGGTTAACTATGGCTACACCTTC. Protein: CASSYPRGGVNYGYTF.